This TCR beta chain was retrieved from a study of T cells in Graves' hyperthyroidism and ophthalmopathy. Broader study findings: The model made its ophthalmopathy prediction, and onset followed a median approximately six months later.

About this clonotype: Its target is unknown.

The V gene lost 3 bases and the J gene lost 0 bases, with 11 bases spanning the gap. From germline, CDR1 is SGHVS and CDR2 FQNEAQ. The CDR3 loop spans 16 amino acids. What was amplified from RNA transcripts were TCR beta CDR3 regions. RT-PCR in the first round (using the HTBI primer set) targeted the TCR CDR3. TCRdb ran MiXCR on the multiplex PCR reads and lists one entry per CDR3 protein. The sample contains hundreds of thousands of distinct CDR3 sequences, 12% to 15% of which appear only once. The V and J genes are TRBV7-8 and TRBJ2-2; the D gene is possibly TRBD1 (5 bases). Sequencing was done on a sample of blood. This TCR derives from a woman aged 18-30 years with Graves' hyperthyroidism. The CDR3 sequence: CASSFKGFANTGELFF. In DNA form, the CDR3 reads TGTGCCAGCAGCTTCAAGGGGTTCGCGAACACCGGGGAGCTGTTTTTT.